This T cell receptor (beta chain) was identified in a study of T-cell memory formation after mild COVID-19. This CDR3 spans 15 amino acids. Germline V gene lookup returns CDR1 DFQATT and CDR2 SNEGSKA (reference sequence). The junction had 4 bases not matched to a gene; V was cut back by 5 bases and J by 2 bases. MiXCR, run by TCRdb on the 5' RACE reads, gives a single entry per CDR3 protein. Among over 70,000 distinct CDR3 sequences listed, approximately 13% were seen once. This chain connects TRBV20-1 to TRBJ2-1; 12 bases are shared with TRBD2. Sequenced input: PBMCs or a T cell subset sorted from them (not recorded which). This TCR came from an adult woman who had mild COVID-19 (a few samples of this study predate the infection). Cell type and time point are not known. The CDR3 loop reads CSAPSGGGTYNEQFF. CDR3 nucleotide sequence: TGCAGTGCTCCTAGCGGGGGGGGCACCTACAATGAGCAGTTCTTC.